The clone carrying this T cell receptor (beta chain) was seen a few times. Its target is unknown. Clones were sequenced by immunoSEQ multiplex PCR, and TCRdb holds only the in-frame ones, with some missing. The sample records a few hundred thousand clones, 70% to 80% being singletons. The source of the sample is a study of shared clonotypes between healthy human individuals. Findings and caveats of the study: Specimens sampled were limited to blood, with tissue repertoires likely differing.

The sequenced sample was PBMCs. The receptor was isolated from a middle-aged woman in good health. Some clones in this sample may be carry-over from other donors' samples.

CDR3 in amino acids: CASSRQGTTEAFF. DNA of the CDR3: TGTGCCAGCAGTCGACAGGGGACCACTGAAGCTTTCTTT. The J gene is TRBJ1-1, the V gene TRBV6-5; TRBD1 matches at 8 bases. Unmatched junction bases numbered 3, after V lost 5 bases and J lost 4 bases. This CDR3 has 13 amino acids. Germline values: CDR1 MNHEY, CDR2 SVGAGI.